Each of the 15 T cell receptor beta chains below was sequenced from the same sample in a study of T cell responses to AZD1222 COVID-19 vaccine. Clones were read by immunoSEQ multiplex PCR, and TCRdb kept only the in-frame ones, dropping some. Of under 140,000 clones listed, over 75% are singletons. The sample was peripheral blood, taken on day 0 of AZD1222 vaccination. These receptors all stem from an adult in good health.

This chain joins TRBV28 and TRBJ2-1; 11 nucleotides match TRBD2. Germline V gene sequence: CDR1 MDHEN, CDR2 SYDVKM. V lost 6 bases to trimming and J lost 4 bases; unmatched junction nucleotides: 5. CDR3 size: 15 residues. This chain's CDR3 is CASRLAGGTYNEQFF. In nucleotides, the CDR3 is TGTGCCAGCAGGCTAGCGGGAGGCACTTACAATGAGCAGTTCTTC.

The V and J genes are TRBV5-1 and TRBJ2-5; 7 bases map to TRBD2. CDR1 and CDR2 from the germline V gene are SGHRS and YFSETQ. The CDR3 covers 15 residues. V was pared by 6 bases and J by 3 bases, with 11 bases of the junction left unmatched. DNA of the CDR3: TGCGCCAGCATCCGATCGGGAGGTTCCGAAGAGACCCAGTACTTC. As protein: CASIRSGGSEETQYF.

The chain's CDR3 is CSVAHTENSPLHF. CDR3 DNA sequence: TGCAGCGTTGCCCACACGGAGAATTCACCCCTCCACTTT. The chain recombines TRBV29-1 with TRBJ1-6, with no clear D. Trimming pared 4 bases from V and 7 bases from J, leaving 11 bases between. This CDR3 comprises 13 residues. From germline, CDR1 is SQVTM and CDR2 ANQGSEA.

The CDR3 reads CATSRETGRQFF. The CDR3 DNA is TGTGCCACCAGCAGAGAAACCGGGAGGCAGTTCTTC. The chain uses TRBV15 and TRBJ2-1; perhaps TRBD2 as D (6 bases). Looked up from germline, CDR1 is LNHNV and CDR2 is YYDKDF (reference sequence). Trimming took 0 bases from V and 12 from J, leaving 9 bases between them. The CDR3 sequence is 12 residues long. Combining the CDR3 with reference TRBV15 and TRBJ2-1 gives the whole variable domain DAMVIQNPRYQVTQFGKPVTLSCSQTLNHNVMYWYQQKSSQAPKLLFHYYDKDFNNEADTPDNFQSRRPNTSFCFLDIRSPGLGDTAMYLCATSRETGRQFFGPGTRLTVL.

The chain combines TRBV18 with TRBJ1-1; 7 nucleotides agree with TRBD1. With V trimmed by 3 bases and J by 7 bases, 5 bases remained unmatched. There are 13 residues in the CDR3. CDR1 is KGHSH and CDR2 is LQKENI in the germline V gene. The DNA for the CDR3 is TGTGCCAGCTCACCGGGACAGAGGGTTGAAGCTTTCTTT. This sequence encodes CASSPGQRVEAFF.

This clone has more than one count but fewer than ten. The rearrangement joins TRBV15 to TRBJ1-1, with 9 bases aligning to TRBD1. Germline loops: CDR1 LNHNV, CDR2 YYDKDF (reference sequence). The V segment lost 9 bases and the J segment 8 bases; nucleotides outside the gene matches: 13. The CDR3 length is 14 residues. CDR3 bases: TGTGCCACAACACAGGGGGCCCTAACCCAAGAAGCTTTCTTT. Translating gives CATTQGALTQEAFF.

The rearrangement uses TRBV7-9 and TRBJ2-2, with D tentatively TRBD2 (7 bases). Germline V gives CDR1 SEHNR, CDR2 FQNEAQ (reference sequence). Between the trimmed V and J ends, which lost 7 bases and 4 bases, there was a span of 25 bases. This CDR3 has 18 residues. CDR3 amino acids: CASIIPKSGDKITGELFF. The CDR3 DNA follows: TGTGCCAGCATCATACCCAAAAGCGGGGACAAAATCACCGGGGAGCTGTTTTTT.

V gene TRBV28 combines with J gene TRBJ2-4, with 7 bases identical to TRBD2. J gave up 1 base and V 5 bases, and 8 bases lay outside the gene matches. The CDR3 contains 16 residues. Germline V CDR1 and CDR2: MDHEN, SYDVKM. The CDR3 nucleotides read TGTGCCAGCAGTCCCCACCGGGGAGGGGCCAAAAACATTCAGTACTTC. This encodes CASSPHRGGAKNIQYF. The entire variable domain, with the rest obtained from reference TRBV28 and TRBJ2-4, is as follows: DVKVTQSSRYLVKRTGEKVFLECVQDMDHENMFWYRQDPGLGLRLIYFSYDVKMKEKGDIPEGYSVSREKKERFSLILESASTNQTSMYLCASSPHRGGAKNIQYFGAGTRLSVL.

The chain combines TRBV24-1 with TRBJ2-1; 7 bases agree with TRBD1. In germline, CDR1 is KGHDR, CDR2 SFDVKD. V lost 3 bases and J lost 2; bases outside the gene matches: 6. CDR3 length: 16 residues. The CDR3 loop is CATSDPRQGTYNEQFF. The DNA of the CDR3 is TGTGCCACCAGTGATCCTCGACAGGGTACCTACAATGAGCAGTTCTTC.

The gene calls are TRBV6-6 and TRBJ2-1, with D uncertain. The germline V and J ends were trimmed by 1 base and 10 bases, with 5 bases remaining between them. Germline CDR1 reads MNHNY; CDR2 reads SVGAGI (reference sequence). This CDR3 has 11 amino acids. The CDR3 nucleotides are TGTGCCAGCAGTTACTTTCTGGAGCAGTTCTTC. Translated, it gives CASSYFLEQFF.

The rearrangement uses TRBV3-1 (or the pseudogene TRBV3-2) and TRBJ2-7; D uncertain. Germline-derived CDR1 and CDR2 are LGHDT and YNNKEL (reference sequence). With 1 base removed from V and 2 bases from J, the gap between germline ends came to 21 bases. CDR3 size: 18 residues. The CDR3 sequence: CASSQGGRWHAKTYEQYF. The DNA of the CDR3 is TGTGCCAGCAGCCAAGGTGGCCGGTGGCACGCAAAGACCTACGAGCAGTACTTC.

This clone occurred once. This sequence joins TRBV5-5 and TRBJ2-5; D perhaps matches TRBD1 (6 bases). Germline V gene data show CDR1 as SGHKS and CDR2 as YYEKEE (reference sequence). The CDR3 covers 12 residues. The V gene lost 6 bases and the J gene lost 14 bases, with 20 bases spanning the gap. CDR3 nucleotides: TGTGCCAGCACCCCGAATGACAGGCCACGATACTTC. Amino acid sequence: CASTPNDRPRYF.

The chain couples TRBV12-3 or TRBV12-4 to TRBJ1-2; TRBD1 might be the D (5 bases). Trimming cost V 6 bases and J 3 bases, with 11 bases left between them. This CDR3 comprises 13 residues. This chain's CDR3 is CASSGQGDYGYTF. CDR3 bases: TGTGCCAGCAGCGGGCAGGGAGACTATGGCTACACCTTC.

The chain links TRBV3-1 (or the pseudogene TRBV3-2) to TRBJ2-2; TRBD2 matches 8 bases. V shed 1 base and J 6 bases; nucleotides not matched to a gene: 4. Germline values: CDR1 LGHDT, CDR2 YNNKEL (reference sequence). The CDR3 consists of 15 residues. CDR3 residues: CASSQVGRAPGELFF. CDR3 sequence (DNA): TGTGCCAGCAGCCAAGTCGGGAGGGCCCCCGGGGAGCTGTTTTTT.

This chain links TRBV28 with TRBJ1-5; possibly TRBD1 for D (5 bases). Trimming cost V 6 bases and J 0 bases, with 12 bases left between them. This CDR3 spans 15 amino acids. The V gene's germline CDR1 is MDHEN and CDR2 SYDVKM. The CDR3 region is CASRLVGASNQPQHF. Here the CDR3 DNA reads TGTGCCAGCAGGTTAGTCGGGGCTAGCAATCAGCCCCAGCATTTT.